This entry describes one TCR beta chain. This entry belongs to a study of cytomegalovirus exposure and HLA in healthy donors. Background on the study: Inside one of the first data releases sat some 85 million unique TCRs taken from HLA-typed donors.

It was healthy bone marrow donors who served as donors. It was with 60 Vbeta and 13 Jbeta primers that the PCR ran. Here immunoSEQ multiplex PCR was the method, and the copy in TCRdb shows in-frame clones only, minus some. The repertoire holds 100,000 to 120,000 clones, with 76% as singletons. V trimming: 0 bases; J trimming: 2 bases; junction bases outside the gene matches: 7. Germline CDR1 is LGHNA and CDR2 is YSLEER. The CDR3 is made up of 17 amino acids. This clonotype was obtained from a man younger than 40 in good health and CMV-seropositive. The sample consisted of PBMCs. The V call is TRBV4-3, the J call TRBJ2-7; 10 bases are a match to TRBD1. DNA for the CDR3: TGCGCCAGCAGCCAAGATCGGGGGACAGGGGAGGCCTACGAGCAGTACTTC. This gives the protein CASSQDRGTGEAYEQYF.